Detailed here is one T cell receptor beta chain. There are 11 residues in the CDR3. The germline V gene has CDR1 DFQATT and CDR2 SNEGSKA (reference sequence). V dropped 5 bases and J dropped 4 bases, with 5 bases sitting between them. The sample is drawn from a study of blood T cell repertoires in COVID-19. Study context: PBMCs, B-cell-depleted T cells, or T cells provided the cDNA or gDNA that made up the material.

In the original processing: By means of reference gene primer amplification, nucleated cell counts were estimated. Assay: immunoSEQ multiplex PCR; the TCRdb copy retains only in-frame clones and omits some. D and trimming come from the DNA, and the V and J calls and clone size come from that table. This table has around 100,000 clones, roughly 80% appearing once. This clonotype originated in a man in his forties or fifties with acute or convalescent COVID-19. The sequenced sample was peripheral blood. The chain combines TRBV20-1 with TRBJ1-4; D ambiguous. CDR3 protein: CSALVNEKLFF. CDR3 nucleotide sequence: TGCAGTGCTTTAGTTAATGAAAAACTGTTTTTT.